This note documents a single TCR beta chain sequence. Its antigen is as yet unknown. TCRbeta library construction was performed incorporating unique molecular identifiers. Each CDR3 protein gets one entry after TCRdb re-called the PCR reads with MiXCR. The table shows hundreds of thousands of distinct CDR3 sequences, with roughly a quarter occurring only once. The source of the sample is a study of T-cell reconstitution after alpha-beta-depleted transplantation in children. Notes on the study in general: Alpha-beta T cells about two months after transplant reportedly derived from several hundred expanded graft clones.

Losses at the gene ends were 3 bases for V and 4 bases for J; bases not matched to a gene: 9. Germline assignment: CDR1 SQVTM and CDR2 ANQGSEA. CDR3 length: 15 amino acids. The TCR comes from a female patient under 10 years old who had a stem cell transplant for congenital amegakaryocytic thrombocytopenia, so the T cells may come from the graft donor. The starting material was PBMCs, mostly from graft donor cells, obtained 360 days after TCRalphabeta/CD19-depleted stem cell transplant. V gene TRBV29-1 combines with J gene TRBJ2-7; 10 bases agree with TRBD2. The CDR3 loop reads CSVEGQREGRYEQYF. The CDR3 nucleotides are TGCAGCGTTGAGGGCCAGCGGGAGGGCCGGTACGAGCAGTACTTC.